These T cell receptor beta chains were read from a single sample in a study of T cell repertoires in cytomegalovirus infection. TCRdb used MiXCR to reprocess the reads, holding one entry per CDR3 protein. The data show about a million distinct CDR3 sequences, around 32% seen once. For these TCRs, the target antigens are not known. Source: cultured CD8+ T cells from PBMCs, taken from culture after CMV antigen stimulation. The receptors were gathered from a human donor in good health (CMV status not recorded). Some clones in this sample may be carry-over from other donors' samples. Each CDR3 is given with its conserved first and last residue. The order of the fields is J gene, clone size, D gene, V gene, CDR3 protein, CDR3 DNA. D genes are given only for firm matches. For some rows the clone size is stated as once, few or many, or as a class when expanded; others skip it.

J gene: TRBJ2-1
clone size: .
D gene: .
V gene: TRBV5-6
CDR3 protein: CASSYPGTRAYNEQFF
CDR3 DNA: TGTGCCAGCAGCTACCCTGGCACCCGGGCCTACAATGAGCAGTTCTTC

J gene: TRBJ1-2
clone size: .
D gene: TRBD1
V gene: TRBV12-3/TRBV12-4
CDR3 protein: CASCAVGTALGYTF
CDR3 DNA: TGTGCCAGCTGTGCCGTCGGGACAGCCCTAGGCTACACCTTC

J gene: TRBJ2-5
clone size: many
D gene: TRBD2
V gene: TRBV6-2/TRBV6-3
CDR3 protein: CASSYVSGGQETQYF
CDR3 DNA: TGTGCCAGCAGTTACGTTTCGGGGGGCCAAGAGACCCAGTACTTC

J gene: TRBJ2-1
clone size: .
D gene: .
V gene: TRBV19
CDR3 protein: CATKTGYNEQFF
CDR3 DNA: TGTGCCACCAAGACAGGCTACAATGAGCAGTTCTTC

J gene: TRBJ2-7
clone size: .
D gene: TRBD1
V gene: TRBV6-1
CDR3 protein: CASSEARGTGLSEQYF
CDR3 DNA: TGTGCCAGCAGTGAAGCGCGGGGGACAGGGCTTTCCGAGCAGTACTTC

J gene: TRBJ2-1
clone size: few
D gene: TRBD2
V gene: TRBV7-2
CDR3 protein: CASSPNPSGVYNEQFF
CDR3 DNA: TGTGCCAGCAGCCCTAATCCTAGCGGAGTTTACAATGAGCAGTTCTTC

J gene: TRBJ2-3
clone size: few
D gene: .
V gene: TRBV6-2/TRBV6-3
CDR3 protein: CASSYVSITDTQYF
CDR3 DNA: TGTGCCAGCAGTTACGTATCCATCACAGATACGCAGTATTTT

J gene: TRBJ2-7
clone size: .
D gene: TRBD1
V gene: TRBV5-4
CDR3 protein: CASTTDRGPYEQYF
CDR3 DNA: TGTGCCAGCACCACGGACAGGGGGCCATACGAGCAGTACTTC

J gene: TRBJ2-1
clone size: .
D gene: .
V gene: TRBV15
CDR3 protein: CATSRDRAGSYNEQFF
CDR3 DNA: TGTGCCACCAGCAGAGATAGGGCAGGCTCCTACAATGAGCAGTTTTTC

J gene: TRBJ2-3
clone size: many
D gene: TRBD2
V gene: TRBV7-8
CDR3 protein: CASSPRAGGLDTQYF
CDR3 DNA: TGTGCCAGCAGCCCCCGAGCGGGGGGCCTAGATACGCAGTATTTT